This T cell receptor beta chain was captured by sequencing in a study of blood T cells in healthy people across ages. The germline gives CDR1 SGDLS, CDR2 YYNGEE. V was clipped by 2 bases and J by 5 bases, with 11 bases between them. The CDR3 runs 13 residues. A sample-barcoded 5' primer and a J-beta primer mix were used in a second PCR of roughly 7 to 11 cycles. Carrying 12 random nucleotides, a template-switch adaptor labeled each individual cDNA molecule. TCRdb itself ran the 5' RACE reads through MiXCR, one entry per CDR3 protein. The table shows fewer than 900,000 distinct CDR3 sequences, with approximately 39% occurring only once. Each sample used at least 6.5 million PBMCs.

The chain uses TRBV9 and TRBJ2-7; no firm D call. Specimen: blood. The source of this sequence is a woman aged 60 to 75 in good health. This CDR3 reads CASSVSFTHEQYF. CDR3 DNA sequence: TGTGCCAGCAGCGTCTCCTTTACCCACGAGCAGTACTTC.